This entry describes one T cell receptor beta chain. Germline values: CDR1 ENHRY, CDR2 SYGVKD. The V end was cut by 7 bases, the J end by 0 bases, with 12 bases between. CDR3 length: 14 amino acids. Assay: immunoSEQ multiplex PCR; the TCRdb copy retains only in-frame clones and omits some. Of hundreds of thousands of clones in the sample, about 90% were seen once. This sample is part of a study of blood T cell repertoires in COVID-19. Turning to the study itself: COVID-19 samples from acute and convalescent phases originated in the United States, Italy and Spain.

The J gene is TRBJ1-1, the V gene TRBV10-3, with D maybe TRBD1 (5 bases). Sequencing was performed on PBMCs or T cells enriched from blood (not recorded which). The TCR was taken from a woman aged 30 to 39 who had recovered from COVID-19. The CDR3 loop reads CAIKEGLLNTEAFF. The DNA of the CDR3 is TGTGCCATCAAGGAGGGGCTTCTGAACACTGAAGCTTTCTTT.